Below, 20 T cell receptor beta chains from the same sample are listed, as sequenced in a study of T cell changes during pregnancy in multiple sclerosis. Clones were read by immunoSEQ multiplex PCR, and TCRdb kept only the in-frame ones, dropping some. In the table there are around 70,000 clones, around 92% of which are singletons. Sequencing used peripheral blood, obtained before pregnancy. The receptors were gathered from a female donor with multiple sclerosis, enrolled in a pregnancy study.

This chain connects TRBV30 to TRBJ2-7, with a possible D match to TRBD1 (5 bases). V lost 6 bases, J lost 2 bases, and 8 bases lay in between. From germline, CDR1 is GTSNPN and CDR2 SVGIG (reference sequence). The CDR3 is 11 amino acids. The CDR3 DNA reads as TGTGCCTGCTCGACAGCCTACGAGCAGTACTTC. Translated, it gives CACSTAYEQYF.

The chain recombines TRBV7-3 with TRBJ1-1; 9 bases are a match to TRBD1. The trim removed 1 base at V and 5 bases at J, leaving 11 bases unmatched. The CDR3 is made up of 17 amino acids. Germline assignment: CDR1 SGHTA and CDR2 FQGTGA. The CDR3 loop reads CASSLNDRGVGGTEAFF. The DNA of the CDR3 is TGTGCCAGCAGCTTAAACGACAGGGGGGTGGGAGGGACTGAAGCTTTCTTT.

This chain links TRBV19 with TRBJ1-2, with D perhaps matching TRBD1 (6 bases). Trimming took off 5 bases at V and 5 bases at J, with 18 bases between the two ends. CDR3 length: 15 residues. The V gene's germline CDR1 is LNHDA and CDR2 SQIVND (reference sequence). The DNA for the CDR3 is TGTGCCAGTAGTTCAGGGGTAATGGGTTCTTATGGCTACACCTTC. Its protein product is CASSSGVMGSYGYTF.

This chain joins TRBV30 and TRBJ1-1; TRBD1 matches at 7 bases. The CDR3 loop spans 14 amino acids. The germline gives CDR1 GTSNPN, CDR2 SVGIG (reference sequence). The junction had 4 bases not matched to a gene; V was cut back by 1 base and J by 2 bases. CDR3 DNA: TGTGCCTGGAGTGACAGGGGTCTTAACACTGAAGCTTTCTTT. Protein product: CAWSDRGLNTEAFF. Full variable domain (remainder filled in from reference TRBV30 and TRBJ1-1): SQTIHQWPATLVQPVGSPLSLECTVEGTSNPNLYWYRQAAGRGLQLLFYSVGIGQISSEVPQNLSASRPQDRQFILSSKKLLLSDSGFYLCAWSDRGLNTEAFFGQGTRLTVV.

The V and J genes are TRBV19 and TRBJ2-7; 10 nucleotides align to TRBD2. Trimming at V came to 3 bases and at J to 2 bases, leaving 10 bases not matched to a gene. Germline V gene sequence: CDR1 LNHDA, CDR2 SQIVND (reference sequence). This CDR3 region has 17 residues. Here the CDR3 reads CASSITMVAGGTYEQYF. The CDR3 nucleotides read TGTGCCAGTAGTATTACCATGGTAGCGGGAGGAACCTACGAGCAGTACTTC.

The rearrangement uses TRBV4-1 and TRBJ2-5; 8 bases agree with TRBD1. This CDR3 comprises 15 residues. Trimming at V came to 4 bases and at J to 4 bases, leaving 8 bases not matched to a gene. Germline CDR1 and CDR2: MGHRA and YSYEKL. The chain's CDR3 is CASSLRQGAGETQYF. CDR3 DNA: TGCGCCAGCAGCCTAAGGCAGGGGGCAGGAGAGACCCAGTACTTC.

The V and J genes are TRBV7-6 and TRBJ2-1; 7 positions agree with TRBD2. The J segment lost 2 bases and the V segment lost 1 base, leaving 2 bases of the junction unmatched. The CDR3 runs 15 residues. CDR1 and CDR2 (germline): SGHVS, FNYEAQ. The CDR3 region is CASSLEGRAYNEQFF. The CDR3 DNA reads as TGTGCCAGCAGCTTAGAAGGGAGGGCCTACAATGAGCAGTTCTTC.

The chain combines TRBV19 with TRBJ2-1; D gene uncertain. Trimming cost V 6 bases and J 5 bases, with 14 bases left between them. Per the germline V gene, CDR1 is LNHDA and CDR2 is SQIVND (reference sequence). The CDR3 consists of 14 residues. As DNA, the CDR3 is TGTGCCAGTAGGGTAGTTTCCCGCCACAATGAGCAGTTCTTC. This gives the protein CASRVVSRHNEQFF.

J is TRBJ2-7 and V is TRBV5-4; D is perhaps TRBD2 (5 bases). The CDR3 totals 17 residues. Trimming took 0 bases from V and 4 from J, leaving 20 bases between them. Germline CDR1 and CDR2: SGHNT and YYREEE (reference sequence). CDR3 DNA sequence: TGTGCCAGCAGCTTGGGGAGGCTAGCTGGAGAAAAGTACGAGCAGTACTTC. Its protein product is CASSLGRLAGEKYEQYF.

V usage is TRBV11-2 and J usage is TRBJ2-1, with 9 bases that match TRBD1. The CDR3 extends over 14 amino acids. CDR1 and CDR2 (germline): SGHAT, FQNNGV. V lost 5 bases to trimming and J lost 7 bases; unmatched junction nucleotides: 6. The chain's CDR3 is CASSQDRGGNEQFF. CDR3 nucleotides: TGTGCCAGCAGCCAGGACAGGGGAGGAAATGAGCAGTTCTTC. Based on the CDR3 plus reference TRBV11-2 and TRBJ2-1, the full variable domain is EAGVAQSPRYKIIEKRQSVAFWCNPISGHATLYWYQQILGQGPKLLIQFQNNGVVDDSQLPKDRFSAERLKGVDSTLKIQPAKLEDSAVYLCASSQDRGGNEQFFGPGTRLTVL.

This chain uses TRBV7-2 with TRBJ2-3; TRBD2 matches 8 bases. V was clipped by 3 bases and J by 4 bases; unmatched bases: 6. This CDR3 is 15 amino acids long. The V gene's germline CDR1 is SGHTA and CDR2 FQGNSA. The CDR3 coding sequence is TGTGCCAGCAGCTTTTATACGGGAGGGCCAGATACGCAGTATTTT. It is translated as CASSFYTGGPDTQYF.

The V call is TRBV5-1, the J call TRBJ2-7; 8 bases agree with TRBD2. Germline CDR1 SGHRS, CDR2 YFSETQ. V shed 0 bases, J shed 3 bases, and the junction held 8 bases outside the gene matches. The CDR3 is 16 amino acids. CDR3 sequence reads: CASSLAVLAENYEQYF. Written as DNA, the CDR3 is TGCGCCAGCAGCTTGGCCGTACTAGCGGAGAACTACGAGCAGTACTTC.

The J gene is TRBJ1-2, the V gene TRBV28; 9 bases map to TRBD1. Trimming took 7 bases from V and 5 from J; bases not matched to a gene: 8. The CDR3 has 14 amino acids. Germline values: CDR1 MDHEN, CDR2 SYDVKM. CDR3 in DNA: TGTGCCAGCACTACTACAGGGGGCGGATATGGCTACACCTTC. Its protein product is CASTTTGGGYGYTF.

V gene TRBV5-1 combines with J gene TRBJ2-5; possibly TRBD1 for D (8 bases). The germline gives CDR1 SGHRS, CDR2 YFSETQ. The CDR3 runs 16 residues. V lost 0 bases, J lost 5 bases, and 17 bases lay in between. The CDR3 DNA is TGCGCCAGCAGCTTGGCCGGTGGACAGGGAGGGGAGACCCAGTACTTC. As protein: CASSLAGGQGGETQYF. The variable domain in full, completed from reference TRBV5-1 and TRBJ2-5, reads KAGVTQTPRYLIKTRGQQVTLSCSPISGHRSVSWYQQTPGQGLQFLFEYFSETQRNKGNFPGRFSGRQFSNSRSEMNVSTLELGDSALYLCASSLAGGQGGETQYFGPGTRLLVL.

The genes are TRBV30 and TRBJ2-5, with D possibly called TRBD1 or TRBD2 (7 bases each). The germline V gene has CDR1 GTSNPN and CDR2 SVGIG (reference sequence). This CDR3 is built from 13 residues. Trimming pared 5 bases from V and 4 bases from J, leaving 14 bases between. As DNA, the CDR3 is TGTGCCTGGGGTGGGAGGGGGCGAGAGACCCAGTACTTC. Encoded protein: CAWGGRGRETQYF.

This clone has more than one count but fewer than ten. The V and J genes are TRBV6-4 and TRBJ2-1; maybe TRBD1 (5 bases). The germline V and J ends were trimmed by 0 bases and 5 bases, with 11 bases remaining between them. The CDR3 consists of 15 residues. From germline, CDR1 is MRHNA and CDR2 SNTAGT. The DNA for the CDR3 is TGTGCCAGCAGTGACTCGGGGCAGGACCACAATGAGCAGTTCTTC. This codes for CASSDSGQDHNEQFF.

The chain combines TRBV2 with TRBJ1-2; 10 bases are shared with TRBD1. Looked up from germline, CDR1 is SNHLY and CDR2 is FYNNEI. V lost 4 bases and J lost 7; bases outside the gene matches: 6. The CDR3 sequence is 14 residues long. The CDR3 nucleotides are TGTGCCAGCAGTGTGCCGGGACAGGGGATTGGCTACACCTTC. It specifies CASSVPGQGIGYTF. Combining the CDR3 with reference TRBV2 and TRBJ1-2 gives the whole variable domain EPEVTQTPSHQVTQMGQEVILRCVPISNHLYFYWYRQILGQKVEFLVSFYNNEISEKSEIFDDQFSVERPDGSNFTLKIRSTKLEDSAMYFCASSVPGQGIGYTFGSGTRLTVV.

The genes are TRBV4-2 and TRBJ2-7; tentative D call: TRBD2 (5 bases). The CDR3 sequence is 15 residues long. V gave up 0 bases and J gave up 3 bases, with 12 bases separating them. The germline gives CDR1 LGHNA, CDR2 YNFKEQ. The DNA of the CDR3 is TGTGCCAGCAGCCAAGATCTCGGAGGCGGCTACGAGCAGTACTTC. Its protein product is CASSQDLGGGYEQYF.

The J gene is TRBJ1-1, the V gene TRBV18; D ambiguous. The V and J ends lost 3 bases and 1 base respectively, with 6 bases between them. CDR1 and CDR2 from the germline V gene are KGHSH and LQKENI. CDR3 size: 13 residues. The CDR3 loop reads CASSPGGNTEAFF. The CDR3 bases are TGTGCCAGCTCACCGGGAGGGAACACTGAAGCTTTCTTT.

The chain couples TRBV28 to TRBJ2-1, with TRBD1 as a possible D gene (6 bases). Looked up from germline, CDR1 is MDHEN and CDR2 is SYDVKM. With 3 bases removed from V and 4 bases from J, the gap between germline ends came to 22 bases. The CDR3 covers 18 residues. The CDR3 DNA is TGTGCCAGCAGTTTGGACCTGAGCCGGGACACTATATACAATGAGCAGTTCTTC. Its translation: CASSLDLSRDTIYNEQFF.